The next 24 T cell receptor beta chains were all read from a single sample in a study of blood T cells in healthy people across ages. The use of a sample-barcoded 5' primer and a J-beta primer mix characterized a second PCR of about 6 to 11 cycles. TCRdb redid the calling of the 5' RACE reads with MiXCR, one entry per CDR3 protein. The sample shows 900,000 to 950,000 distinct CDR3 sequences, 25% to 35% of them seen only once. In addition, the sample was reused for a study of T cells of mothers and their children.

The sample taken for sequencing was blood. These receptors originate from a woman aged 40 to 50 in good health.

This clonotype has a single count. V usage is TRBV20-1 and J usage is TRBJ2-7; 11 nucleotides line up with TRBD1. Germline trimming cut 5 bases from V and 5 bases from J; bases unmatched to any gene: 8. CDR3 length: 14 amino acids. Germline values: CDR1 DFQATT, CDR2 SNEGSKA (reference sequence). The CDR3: CSAGIGQGADEQYF. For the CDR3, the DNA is TGCAGTGCTGGGATTGGACAGGGGGCGGACGAGCAGTACTTC.

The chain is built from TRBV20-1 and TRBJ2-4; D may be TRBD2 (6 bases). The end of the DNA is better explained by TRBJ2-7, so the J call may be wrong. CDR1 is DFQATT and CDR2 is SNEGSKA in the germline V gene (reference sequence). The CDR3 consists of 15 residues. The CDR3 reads CSARDRVSGAPEQYF. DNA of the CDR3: TGCAGTGCTAGAGATCGAGTATCGGGAGCTCCCGAGCAGTACTTC.

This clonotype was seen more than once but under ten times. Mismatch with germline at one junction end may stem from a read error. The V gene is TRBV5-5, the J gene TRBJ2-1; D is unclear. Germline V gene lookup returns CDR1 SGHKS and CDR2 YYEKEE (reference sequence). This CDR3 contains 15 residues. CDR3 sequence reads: CASSPRPDSHNEQFF. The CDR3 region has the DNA TGTGCCAGCAGCCCGCGACCTGACTCCCACAATGAGCAGTTCTTC.

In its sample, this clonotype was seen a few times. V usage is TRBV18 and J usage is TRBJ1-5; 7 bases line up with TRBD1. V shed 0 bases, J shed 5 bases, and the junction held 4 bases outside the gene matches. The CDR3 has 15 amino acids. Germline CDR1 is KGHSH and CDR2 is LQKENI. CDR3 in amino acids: CASSPPGTVDQPQHF. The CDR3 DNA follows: TGTGCCAGCTCACCACCGGGGACAGTAGATCAGCCCCAGCATTTT.

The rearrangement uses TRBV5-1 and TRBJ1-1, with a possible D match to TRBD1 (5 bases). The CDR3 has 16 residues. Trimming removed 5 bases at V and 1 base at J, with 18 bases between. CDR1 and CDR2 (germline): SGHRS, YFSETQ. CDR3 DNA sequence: TGCGCCAGCAGATTCCAGGGAGGGTCGGGGAACACTGAAGCTTTCTTT. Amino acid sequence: CASRFQGGSGNTEAFF.

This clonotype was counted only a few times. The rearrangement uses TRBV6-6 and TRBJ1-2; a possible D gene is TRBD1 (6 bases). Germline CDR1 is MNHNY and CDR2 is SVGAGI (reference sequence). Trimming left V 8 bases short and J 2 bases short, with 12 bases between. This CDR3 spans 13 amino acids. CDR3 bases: TGTGCCAGCGGCAGGGGACAAAACTATGGCTACACCTTC. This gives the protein CASGRGQNYGYTF.

DNA for the CDR3: TGTGCCAGCAGCTCCGCAGGGTGGACTAATGAAAAACTGTTTTTT. This translates into CASSSAGWTNEKLFF. The V gene is TRBV5-5, the J gene TRBJ1-4, with D tentatively TRBD1 (5 bases). The V gene's germline CDR1 is SGHKS and CDR2 YYEKEE (reference sequence). Trimming cost V 3 bases and J 2 bases, with 11 bases left between them. This CDR3 region has 15 residues.

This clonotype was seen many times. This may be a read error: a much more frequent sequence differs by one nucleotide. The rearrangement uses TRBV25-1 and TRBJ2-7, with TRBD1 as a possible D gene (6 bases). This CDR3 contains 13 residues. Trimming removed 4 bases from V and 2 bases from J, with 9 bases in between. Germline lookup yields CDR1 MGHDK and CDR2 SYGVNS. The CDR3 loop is CASSVTGTYEQYF. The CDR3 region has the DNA TGTGCCAGCAGTGTCACAGGGACCTACGAGCAGTACTTC.

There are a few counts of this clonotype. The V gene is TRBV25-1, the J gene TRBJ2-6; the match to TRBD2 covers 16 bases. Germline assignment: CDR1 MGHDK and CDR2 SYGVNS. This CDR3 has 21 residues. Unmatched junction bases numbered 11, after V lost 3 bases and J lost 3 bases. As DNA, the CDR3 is TGTGCCAGCAGTGACCCTCTTGGGACTAGCGGGGGGGCCTATGGGGCCAACGTCCTGACTTTC. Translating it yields CASSDPLGTSGGAYGANVLTF.

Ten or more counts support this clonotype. The CDR3 nucleotides are TGTGCCATCAGTGAGTCGGGGGGGACAGGACCCTACAATGAGCAGTTCTTC. Protein product: CAISESGGTGPYNEQFF. V gene TRBV10-3 combines with J gene TRBJ2-1, with TRBD1 as a possible D gene (8 bases). The germline V and J ends were trimmed by 0 bases and 2 bases, with 14 bases remaining between them. Germline V gives CDR1 ENHRY, CDR2 SYGVKD. This CDR3 is 17 amino acids long.

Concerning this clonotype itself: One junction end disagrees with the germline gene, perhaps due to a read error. CDR3 region: CTSGQGFSNQPQHF. CDR3 DNA sequence: TGTACCAGCGGACAGGGGTTTAGCAATCAGCCCCAGCATTTT. The V and J genes are TRBV6-2 or TRBV6-3 and TRBJ1-5; 9 positions agree with TRBD1. The CDR3 totals 14 residues. From germline, CDR1 is MNHEY and CDR2 SVGEGT.

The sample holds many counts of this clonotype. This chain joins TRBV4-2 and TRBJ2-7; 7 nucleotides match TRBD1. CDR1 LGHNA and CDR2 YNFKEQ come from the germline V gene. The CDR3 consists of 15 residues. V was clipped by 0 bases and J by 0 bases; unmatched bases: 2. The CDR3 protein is CASSQEGDSSYEQYF. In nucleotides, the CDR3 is TGTGCCAGCAGCCAAGAAGGGGACAGCTCCTACGAGCAGTACTTC.

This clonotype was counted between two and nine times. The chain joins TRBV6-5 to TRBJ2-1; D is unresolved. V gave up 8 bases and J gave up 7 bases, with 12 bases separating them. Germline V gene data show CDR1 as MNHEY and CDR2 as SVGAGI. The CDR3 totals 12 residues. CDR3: CASGVARNEQFF. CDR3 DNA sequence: TGTGCCAGCGGGGTAGCTCGGAATGAGCAGTTCTTC.

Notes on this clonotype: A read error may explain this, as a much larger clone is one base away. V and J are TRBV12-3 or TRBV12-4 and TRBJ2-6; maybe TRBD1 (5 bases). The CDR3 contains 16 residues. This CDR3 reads CASGLWQGSGANVLTF. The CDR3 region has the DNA TGTGCCAGCGGTTTATGGCAGGGCTCTGGGGCCAACGTCCTGACTTTC.

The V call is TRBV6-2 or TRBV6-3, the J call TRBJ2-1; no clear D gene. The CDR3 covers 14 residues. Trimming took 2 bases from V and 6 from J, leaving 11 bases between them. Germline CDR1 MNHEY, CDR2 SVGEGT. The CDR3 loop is CASSYPGRRNEQFF. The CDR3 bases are TGTGCCAGCAGTTACCCCGGACGTCGCAATGAGCAGTTCTTC.

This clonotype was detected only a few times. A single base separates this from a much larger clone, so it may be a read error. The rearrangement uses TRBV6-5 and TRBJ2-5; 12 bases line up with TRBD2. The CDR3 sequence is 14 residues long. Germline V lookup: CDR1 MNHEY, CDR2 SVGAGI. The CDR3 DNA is TGTGCCAGCGGGACTAGCGGGTTACAAGGGACCCAGTACTTC. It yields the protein CASGTSGLQGTQYF.

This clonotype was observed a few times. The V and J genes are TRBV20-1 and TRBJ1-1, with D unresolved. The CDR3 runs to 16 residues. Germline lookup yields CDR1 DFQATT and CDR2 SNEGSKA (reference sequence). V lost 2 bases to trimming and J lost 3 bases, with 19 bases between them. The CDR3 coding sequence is TGCAGTGCTAGATCGGAGGCAAGGCTGTGGTACACTGAAGCTTTCTTT. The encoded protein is CSARSEARLWYTEAFF.

DNA for the CDR3: TGCAGCGTACTAACAGGGTTTCGTGGGAACACCGGGGAGCTGTTTTTT. Translating it yields CSVLTGFRGNTGELFF. The rearrangement joins TRBV29-1 to TRBJ2-2, with D maybe TRBD1 (6 bases). Germline-derived CDR1 and CDR2 are SQVTM and ANQGSEA. V was trimmed by 6 bases and J by 1 base, leaving 18 bases between them. The CDR3 covers 16 residues.

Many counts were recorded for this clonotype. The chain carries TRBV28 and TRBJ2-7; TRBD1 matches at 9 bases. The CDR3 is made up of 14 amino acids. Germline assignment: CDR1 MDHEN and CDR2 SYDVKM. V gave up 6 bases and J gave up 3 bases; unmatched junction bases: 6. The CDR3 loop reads CASRGTGNNYEQYF. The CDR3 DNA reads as TGTGCCAGCAGGGGGACAGGGAACAACTACGAGCAGTACTTC.

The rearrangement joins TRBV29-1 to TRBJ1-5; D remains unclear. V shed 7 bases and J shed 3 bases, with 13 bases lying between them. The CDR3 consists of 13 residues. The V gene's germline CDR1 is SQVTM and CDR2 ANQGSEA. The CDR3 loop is CSAAGSPNQPQHF. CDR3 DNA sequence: TGCAGCGCTGCCGGGAGTCCCAATCAGCCCCAGCATTTT.

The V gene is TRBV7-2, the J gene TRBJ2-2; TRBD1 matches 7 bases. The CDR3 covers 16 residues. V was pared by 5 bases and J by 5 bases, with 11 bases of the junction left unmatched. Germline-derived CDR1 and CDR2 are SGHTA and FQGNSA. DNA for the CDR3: TGTGCCAGCAGCCCACCGACAGGGCTCGCTACCGGGGAGCTGTTTTTT. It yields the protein CASSPPTGLATGELFF.

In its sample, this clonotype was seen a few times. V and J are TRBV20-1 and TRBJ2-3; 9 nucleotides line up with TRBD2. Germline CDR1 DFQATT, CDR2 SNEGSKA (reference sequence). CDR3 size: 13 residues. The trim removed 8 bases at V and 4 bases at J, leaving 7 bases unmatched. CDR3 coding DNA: TGCAGTACGAGGGCGGGGGGGCCAGATACGCAGTATTTT. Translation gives CSTRAGGPDTQYF.

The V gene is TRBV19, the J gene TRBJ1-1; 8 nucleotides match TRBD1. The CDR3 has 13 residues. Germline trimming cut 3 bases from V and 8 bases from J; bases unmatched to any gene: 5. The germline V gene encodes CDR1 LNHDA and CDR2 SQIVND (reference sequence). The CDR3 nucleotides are TGTGCCAGTAGTATGGAACAGGGGGTAGAAGCTTTCTTT. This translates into CASSMEQGVEAFF.

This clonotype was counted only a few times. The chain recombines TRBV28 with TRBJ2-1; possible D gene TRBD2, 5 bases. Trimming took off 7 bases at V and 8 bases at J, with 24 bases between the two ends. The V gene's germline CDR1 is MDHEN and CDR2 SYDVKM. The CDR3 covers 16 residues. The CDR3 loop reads CASTPLKRLRYDEQFF. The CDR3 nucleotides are TGTGCCAGCACCCCCTTGAAAAGACTAAGATACGATGAGCAGTTCTTC.